This T cell receptor beta chain was identified in a study of PD-1 blockade in classical Hodgkin lymphoma. Study-level results: Why the repertoires differ is still unclear, perhaps disease activity or prior therapy.

Sequencing used immunoSEQ multiplex PCR; TCRdb keeps in-frame clones, though not all of them. Here the sample spans roughly 60,000 clones, roughly nine tenths being singletons. V was trimmed by 8 bases and J by 5 bases, leaving 15 bases between them. The V gene's germline CDR1 is LNHDA and CDR2 SQIVND (reference sequence). This CDR3 contains 13 residues. Noted time point: cycle 4 day 1 (C4D1), after 5 to 7 weeks of nivolumab. Every single patient, without exception, relapsed after autologous stem cell transplantation, and brentuximab vedotin exposure varied. On this clone: Antigen unknown.

Material: peripheral blood mononuclear cells (PBMCs), obtained before the fourth cycle of nivolumab. This TCR was sampled from a human donor with classical Hodgkin lymphoma. This rearrangement joins TRBV19 to TRBJ1-1, with D perhaps matching TRBD1 (5 bases). CDR3 in amino acids: CASGGPKATEAFF. DNA for the CDR3: TGTGCCAGTGGGGGACCCAAAGCGACTGAAGCTTTCTTT.